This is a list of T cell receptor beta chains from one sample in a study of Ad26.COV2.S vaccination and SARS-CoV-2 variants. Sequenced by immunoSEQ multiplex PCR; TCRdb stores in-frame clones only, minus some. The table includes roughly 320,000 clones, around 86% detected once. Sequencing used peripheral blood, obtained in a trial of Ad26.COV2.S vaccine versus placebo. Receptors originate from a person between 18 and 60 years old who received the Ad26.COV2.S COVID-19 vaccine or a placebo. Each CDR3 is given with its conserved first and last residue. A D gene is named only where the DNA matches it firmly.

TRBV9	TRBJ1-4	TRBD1	CASSPSQTGGREKLFF
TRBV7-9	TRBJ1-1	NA	CASSLVTEAFF
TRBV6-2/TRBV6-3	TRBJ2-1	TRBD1	CASSRQGDLDEQFF
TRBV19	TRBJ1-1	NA	CASTPSGGAGTEAFF
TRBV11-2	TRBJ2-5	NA	CASSFNRGGLVTQYF
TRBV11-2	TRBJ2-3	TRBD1	CASSPSWDRGTDTQYF
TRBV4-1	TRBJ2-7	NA	CASSQDPLGGGYHEQYF
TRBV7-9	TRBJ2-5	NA	CASSLGAGVETQYF
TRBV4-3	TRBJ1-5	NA	CASSLLAGGPQPQHF
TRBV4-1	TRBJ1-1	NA	CASSTRELGTEAFF
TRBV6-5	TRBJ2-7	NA	CASSFRQGPYEQYF
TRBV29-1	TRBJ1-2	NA	CSVRDVYGYTF
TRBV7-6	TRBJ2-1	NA	CASSLPPGGTYNEQFF
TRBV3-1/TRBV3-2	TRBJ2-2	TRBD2	CASTLLSGLGTGELFF
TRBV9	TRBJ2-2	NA	CASSVSGQNTGELFF
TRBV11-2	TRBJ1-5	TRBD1	CASSRPGGGQPQHF
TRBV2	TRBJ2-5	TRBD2	CASRLAGVETQYF
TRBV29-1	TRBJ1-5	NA	CSVVESGQPQHF
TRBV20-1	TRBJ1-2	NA	CSARDSYGYTF
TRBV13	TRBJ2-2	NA	CASSKGTHTGELFF
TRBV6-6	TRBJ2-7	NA	CASSYSPQGYEQYF
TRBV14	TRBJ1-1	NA	CASSQVHVNTEAFF
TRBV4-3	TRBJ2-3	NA	CASSQEGGRFSTDTQYF
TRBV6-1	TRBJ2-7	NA	CASSDNSYEQYF
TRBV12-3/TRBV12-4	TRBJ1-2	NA	CASRTSTNYGYTF
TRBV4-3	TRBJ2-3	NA	CASSQETGEGTDTQYF
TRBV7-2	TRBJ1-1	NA	CASSLGIRGLDTEAFF
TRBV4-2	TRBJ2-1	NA	CASSQPEVDEQFF